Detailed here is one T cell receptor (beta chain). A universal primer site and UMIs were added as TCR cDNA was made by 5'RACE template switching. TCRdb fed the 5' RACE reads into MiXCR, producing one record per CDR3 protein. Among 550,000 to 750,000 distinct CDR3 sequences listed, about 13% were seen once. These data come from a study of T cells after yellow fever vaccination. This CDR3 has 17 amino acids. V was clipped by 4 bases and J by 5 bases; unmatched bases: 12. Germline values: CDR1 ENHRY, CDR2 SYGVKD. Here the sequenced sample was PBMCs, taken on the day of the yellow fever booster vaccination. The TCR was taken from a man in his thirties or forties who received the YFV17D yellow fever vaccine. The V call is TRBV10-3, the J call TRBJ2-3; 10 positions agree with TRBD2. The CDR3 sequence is CAISGSQAGGPLDTQYF. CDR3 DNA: TGTGCCATCAGTGGTTCTCAAGCGGGAGGGCCTTTAGATACGCAGTATTTT.